One TCR beta chain is described in this entry. The PCR had 60 Vbeta and 13 Jbeta primers. Assay used: immunoSEQ multiplex PCR; TCRdb lists only in-frame clones, some missing. The sample includes approximately 160,000 clones, roughly four fifths seen only once; the top ten take around 1.5%. In germline, CDR1 is SGDLS, CDR2 YYNGEE. This CDR3 is 14 amino acids long. V lost 3 bases to trimming and J lost 3 bases, with 12 bases between them. The data derive from a study of cytomegalovirus exposure and HLA in healthy donors. The TCR comes from a man aged 35 to 55 in good health and CMV-seronegative. The material sequenced was PBMCs. This chain uses TRBV9 with TRBJ1-1; D ambiguous. The CDR3 nucleotides are TGTGCCAGCAGCGCCCTGGGGAGTTACACTGAAGCTTTCTTT. Its protein product is CASSALGSYTEAFF.